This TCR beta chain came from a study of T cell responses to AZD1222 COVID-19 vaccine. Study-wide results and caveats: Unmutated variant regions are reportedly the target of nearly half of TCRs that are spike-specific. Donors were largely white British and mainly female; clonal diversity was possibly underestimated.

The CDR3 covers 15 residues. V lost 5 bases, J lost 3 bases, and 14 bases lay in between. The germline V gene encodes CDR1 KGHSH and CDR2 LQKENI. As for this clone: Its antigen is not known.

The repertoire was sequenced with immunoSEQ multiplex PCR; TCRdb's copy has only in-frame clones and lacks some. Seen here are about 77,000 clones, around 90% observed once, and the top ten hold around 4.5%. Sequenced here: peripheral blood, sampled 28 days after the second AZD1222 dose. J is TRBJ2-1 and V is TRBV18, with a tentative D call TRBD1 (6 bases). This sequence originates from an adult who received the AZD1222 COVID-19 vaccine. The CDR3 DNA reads TGTGCCAGCTCAGCCGGGACATTGAACTACAATGAGCAGTTCTTC. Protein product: CASSAGTLNYNEQFF.